Listed here is a single TCR beta chain. This specimen belongs to a study of T cell responses to AZD1222 COVID-19 vaccine. Sequencing used immunoSEQ multiplex PCR; TCRdb keeps in-frame clones, though not all of them. The sample comprises approximately 140,000 clones, around 94% of which are singletons, and roughly 1.3% rests with the top ten. This CDR3 is 17 amino acids long. Germline values: CDR1 SGDLS, CDR2 YYNGEE. V was clipped by 4 bases and J by 8 bases; unmatched bases: 13. J is TRBJ1-6 and V is TRBV9; 9 bases are a match to TRBD1. This TCR was sampled from an adult in good health. The starting material was peripheral blood, obtained on day 0 of AZD1222 vaccination. CDR3: CASSSRQGGREDSPLHF. DNA for the CDR3: TGTGCCAGCAGCTCGAGACAGGGGGGAAGAGAAGATTCACCCCTCCACTTT.